This T cell receptor (beta chain) was obtained from a study of blood T cell repertoires in COVID-19. Study-level information: The United States, Italy and Spain supplied acute and convalescent COVID-19 samples. Sample material is recorded as cDNA or gDNA derived from T cells, B-cell-depleted T cells, or PBMCs.

Germline V CDR1 and CDR2: MNHEY, SMNVEV (reference sequence). CDR3 length: 15 amino acids. Germline trimming cut 6 bases from V and 8 bases from J; bases unmatched to any gene: 15. Authors' data handling: Estimation of nucleated cell counts was performed using reference gene primer amplification. Libraries were prepared by immunoSEQ multiplex PCR; TCRdb keeps only in-frame clonotypes and omits some of them. V, J and clone size are those of that table, while D and trimming were read from the DNA. In the table there are about 380,000 clones, roughly 77% of which are singletons. This chain connects TRBV27 to TRBJ1-1; 7 nucleotides line up with TRBD1. Sequencing input: peripheral blood. This sequence was found in a human donor with acute or convalescent COVID-19. The donor label of this sample is uncertain. In nucleotides, the CDR3 is TGTGCCAGCAGCAATGCCGGGACAGCCCGGACCGAAGCTTTCTTT. Encoded protein: CASSNAGTARTEAFF.